Each of the 13 T cell receptor beta chains below was sequenced from the same sample in a study of blood T cell repertoires in COVID-19. The table came from immunoSEQ multiplex PCR; TCRdb's copy has only in-frame clones and leaves some out. Here the sample spans roughly 50,000 clones, roughly nine tenths being singletons. The specimen was peripheral blood. These receptors came from a woman between 55 and 75 years old with active or convalescent COVID-19.

The genes are TRBV19 and TRBJ1-2, with a tentative D call TRBD1 (6 bases). The CDR3 spans 14 residues. V was shortened by 7 bases and J by 1 base, with 13 bases between the two germline ends. Germline CDR1 is LNHDA and CDR2 is SQIVND (reference sequence). The CDR3 is CASTLQGFNYGYTF. The CDR3 region has the DNA TGTGCCAGTACGTTACAGGGCTTTAACTATGGCTACACCTTC.

The chain employs TRBV4-1 and TRBJ1-6; TRBD1 matches at 7 bases. J was trimmed by 6 bases and V by 0 bases; bases with no gene match: 8. This CDR3 has 17 residues. Germline V lookup: CDR1 MGHRA, CDR2 YSYEKL. The CDR3 is CASSQDLPPGGNSPLHF. The CDR3 DNA is TGCGCCAGCAGCCAAGATCTCCCCCCAGGGGGTAATTCACCCCTCCACTTT.

This sequence joins TRBV6-1 and TRBJ1-2, with D unclear. Germline-derived CDR1 and CDR2 are MNHNS and SASEGT. Between the trimmed V and J ends, which lost 3 bases and 4 bases, there was a span of 12 bases. This CDR3 contains 14 residues. This CDR3 is CASSERVTLYGYTF. Written as DNA, the CDR3 is TGTGCCAGCAGTGAGAGGGTTACCCTCTATGGCTACACCTTC.

The chain joins TRBV6-2 or TRBV6-3 to TRBJ2-7; TRBD2 matches 8 bases. Trimming cost V 6 bases and J 1 base; bases outside gene matches: 5. The germline V gene has CDR1 MNHEY and CDR2 SVGEGT. The CDR3 extends over 14 amino acids. Here the CDR3 reads CASSRGGTSYEQYF. Here the CDR3 DNA reads TGTGCCAGCAGCCGGGGGGGCACGTCCTACGAGCAGTACTTC.

The V call is TRBV19, the J call TRBJ1-2, with TRBD1 identical over 9 bases. CDR3 length equals 14 residues. V lost 6 bases, J lost 2 bases, and 4 bases stayed unmatched. Germline CDR1 and CDR2: LNHDA and SQIVND (reference sequence). The CDR3 nucleotides read TGTGCCAGTAGAGACAGGGGGGGGAACTATGGCTACACCTTC. It is translated as CASRDRGGNYGYTF.

The chain has TRBV2 and TRBJ1-2; 11 bases are a match to TRBD1. Germline V gene lookup returns CDR1 SNHLY and CDR2 FYNNEI. V was clipped by 6 bases and J by 6 bases; unmatched bases: 3. The CDR3 consists of 13 residues. The CDR3 here is CASRRTGGDGYTF. In DNA form, the CDR3 reads TGTGCCAGCAGGAGGACAGGGGGCGATGGCTACACCTTC.

The genes are TRBV11-2 and TRBJ2-3, with 7 bases matching TRBD2. From germline, CDR1 is SGHAT and CDR2 FQNNGV. After removal of 0 bases from V and 6 bases from J, the junction contained 6 bases not matched to a gene. This CDR3 comprises 15 residues. As DNA, the CDR3 is TGTGCCAGCAGCTTAGATTTGGCGGGAGCTGATACGCAGTATTTT. Its translation: CASSLDLAGADTQYF.

The CDR3 coding sequence is TGCGCCAGCAGTGAGACTACAGGGTACCAAGCTTTCTTT. Translated: CASSETTGYQAFF. The chain recombines TRBV10-1 with TRBJ1-1; perhaps TRBD1 as D (6 bases). There are 13 residues in the CDR3. The V end was cut by 2 bases, the J end by 9 bases, with 13 bases between. Germline values: CDR1 WNHNN, CDR2 SYGVQD (reference sequence).

This rearrangement joins TRBV2 to TRBJ1-5, with unresolved D. Trimming stripped 0 bases from V and 2 bases from J, with 8 bases between. There are 15 residues in the CDR3. CDR1 and CDR2 from the germline V gene are SNHLY and FYNNEI. The CDR3 sequence: CASSEARPGNQPQHF. The CDR3 nucleotides are TGTGCCAGCAGTGAAGCGCGCCCGGGCAATCAGCCCCAGCATTTT.

The chain recombines TRBV5-1 with TRBJ2-3, with 14 bases identical to TRBD2. This CDR3 comprises 17 residues. CDR1 and CDR2 (germline): SGHRS, YFSETQ. Trimming cost V 5 bases and J 10 bases; bases outside gene matches: 15. CDR3 loop: CASRSGTSGSIERAQYF. CDR3 bases: TGCGCCAGCAGATCCGGGACTAGCGGGAGTATAGAGCGGGCGCAGTATTTT. The complete variable domain, with remaining parts taken from reference TRBV5-1 and TRBJ2-3, reads KAGVTQTPRYLIKTRGQQVTLSCSPISGHRSVSWYQQTPGQGLQFLFEYFSETQRNKGNFPGRFSGRQFSNSRSEMNVSTLELGDSALYLCASRSGTSGSIERAQYFGPGTRLTVL.

The chain recombines TRBV27 with TRBJ2-7; TRBD2 matches at 7 bases. Germline V gene data show CDR1 as MNHEY and CDR2 as SMNVEV (reference sequence). The CDR3 runs 13 residues. J lost 2 bases, V lost 6 bases, and 4 bases had no gene match. CDR3 region: CASSRTSTYEQYF. The CDR3 nucleotides read TGTGCCAGCAGCCGGACTAGTACCTACGAGCAGTACTTC.

The table lists this clone with a few counts. The chain links TRBV5-1 to TRBJ1-1; TRBD1 matches 8 bases. The CDR3 has 16 amino acids. Germline V gene data show CDR1 as SGHRS and CDR2 as YFSETQ. The J segment lost 0 bases and the V segment lost 5 bases, leaving 9 bases of the junction unmatched. The chain's CDR3 is CASSPGTGQVNTEAFF. DNA for the CDR3: TGCGCCAGCAGTCCCGGGACAGGTCAGGTGAACACTGAAGCTTTCTTT. The whole variable domain, remainder taken from reference TRBV5-1 and TRBJ1-1, is KAGVTQTPRYLIKTRGQQVTLSCSPISGHRSVSWYQQTPGQGLQFLFEYFSETQRNKGNFPGRFSGRQFSNSRSEMNVSTLELGDSALYLCASSPGTGQVNTEAFFGQGTRLTVV.

This clone appeared once. At one end, the junction sequence differs from germline, possibly due to a read error. V gene TRBV25-1 combines with J gene TRBJ1-4; TRBD1 agrees at 9 bases. The CDR3 is 16 amino acids. Germline CDR1 MGHDK, CDR2 SYGVNS. CDR3 sequence: CASSDTQGATSEKLFF. The CDR3 bases are TGTGCTAGCAGTGACACACAGGGGGCGACGAGTGAAAAACTGTTTTTT.